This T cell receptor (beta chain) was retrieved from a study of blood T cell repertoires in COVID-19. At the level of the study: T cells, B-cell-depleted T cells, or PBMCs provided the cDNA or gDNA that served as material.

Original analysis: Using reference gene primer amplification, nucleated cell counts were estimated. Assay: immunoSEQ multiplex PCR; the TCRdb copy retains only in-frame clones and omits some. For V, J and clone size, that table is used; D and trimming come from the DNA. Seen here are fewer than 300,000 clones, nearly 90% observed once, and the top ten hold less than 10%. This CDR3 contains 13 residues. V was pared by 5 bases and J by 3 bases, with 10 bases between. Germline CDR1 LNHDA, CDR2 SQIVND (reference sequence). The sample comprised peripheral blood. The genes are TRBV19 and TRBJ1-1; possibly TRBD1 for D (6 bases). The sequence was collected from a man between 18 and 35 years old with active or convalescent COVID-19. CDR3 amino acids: CASSVKGDTEAFF. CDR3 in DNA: TGTGCCAGTAGTGTCAAGGGGGACACTGAAGCTTTCTTT.